The present TCR beta chain was sequenced within a study of regulatory T cells in long-lasting Graves disease (dated by TCRdb to about 2021). About the study as a whole: To count as having persistent Graves' disease, a patient had to have received antithyroid drug treatment for over 5 years with TSH receptor autoantibodies remaining persistently positive. Patients with persistent Graves' disease were compared with patients with newly diagnosed Graves' disease using TCR sequencing and RNA sequencing of peripheral blood. The study took place in China and was registered as a clinical trial. A total of roughly 35 samples were covered by TCR sequencing, comprising around 13 persistent and around 20 newly diagnosed Graves' disease patients. Antithyroid drugs had been taken for roughly 10 years on average by persistent Graves' disease patients in the clinical cohort. Results the study describes overall, beyond this receptor: Peripheral blood alone was examined, since thyroid tissue, which constituted the primary lesion, could not be accessed. TRBV28, TRBJ1-2 and TRBJ2-5 were preferentially used in persistent disease, while TRBV20-1 and TRBJ2-1 were favored in newly diagnosed disease. More public clonotypes were shared among persistent patients (roughly 2,700) than among newly diagnosed patients (roughly 1,000). Persistent Graves' disease patients showed lower TCR Shannon entropy and fewer highly expanded clones than newly diagnosed patients, suggesting clonal expansion. The authors acknowledged the small sample size as a limitation that may reduce accuracy. Sequencing and analysis were restricted to the TCR beta chain.

In its sample, this clonotype was seen many times. Its specific antigen is unknown. Per-nucleotide qualities are absent, and no much larger clonotype sits a single base away. The germline V gene supplies CDR1 MNHNS and CDR2 SASEGT. The CDR3, cysteine through phenylalanine, is 14 amino acids long. CDR3 DNA only is kept here, 42 bases in frame from base 1. Trimming removed 7 bases from V and 4 bases from J; the gene matches leave 6 bases unexplained. According to the study, the label for this sample's time point signals: persistent/refractory GD, antithyroid drugs over 5 years with positive TRAb. For both TCR sequencing and RNA sequencing, RNA was extracted from PBMCs in TRIzol. The diagnosis of Graves' disease was made according to American Thyroid Association guidelines. Patients for the study were recruited at an endocrinology department in Xi'an, China. Each patient gave roughly 10 milliliters of peripheral blood, collected in an EDTA anticoagulant tube. Ficoll Paque Plus density gradient separation was used to isolate PBMCs, and no further T cell sorting was done. An Agilent 2100 Bioanalyzer and agarose gel were used to check RNA quality, while a NanoDrop 2000 measured RNA concentration.

Libraries were built with multiplex PCR. Sequencing was performed on an Illumina HiSeq 4000. CDR3 regions were amplified by Arm-PCR with iRepertoire HTBI primers to construct TCR beta libraries. PCR products were gel purified before sequencing. As for the original processing: Gene usage analysis of CDR3 amino acid clonotypes used the 55 to 80 TRBV and 12 to 15 TRBJ segments found across samples. COPE and FqMerger were used to merge filtered high-quality paired reads into contigs. BLAST was used to align contigs to the IMGT TRBV, TRBD and TRBJ reference genes, and CDR3 was defined following IMGT. Any clonotype with a frequency above 0.1% was counted as a highly expanded clone. Shannon entropy served as the measure of repertoire diversity, while the Gini coefficient captured V-J evenness. A clonotype was considered public if more than one individual shared it. TCRdb reanalyzed the raw reads on its own, using fastp at Q25 for trimming and MiXCR for clone calling, and kept in-frame beta chains. Every entry covers one CDR3 protein and lists the most common genes and DNA from its rows. TCRdb, not the original authors, processed these V and J calls. This sample has hundreds of thousands of distinct CDR3 sequences in its table, and 22% of those were observed once. The top ten clonotypes cover under 15% of the sample.

Sequencing was performed on peripheral blood mononuclear cells (PBMCs), taken when the disease was refractory, from a patient treated with antithyroid drugs. The source is a female donor with Graves disease. The chain is made from TRBV6-1 and TRBJ2-7; 11 of the junction bases match TRBD2. The nucleotide sequence is given as TGTGCCAGCATGACTCGGACTAGCGGGTACGAGCAGTACTTC. Translated, it gives CASMTRTSGYEQYF.